Below, one T cell receptor beta chain is given with its context. Via MiXCR, TCRdb re-called the 5' RACE reads, giving one row per CDR3 protein. The sample has about 790,000 distinct CDR3 sequences, 15% to 20% seen once. This sample was taken from a study of identical twins. After removal of 5 bases from V and 10 bases from J, the junction contained 6 bases not matched to a gene. CDR1 and CDR2 (germline): SGHTA, FQGNSA. The CDR3 has 12 amino acids. This sample also appeared in a second study, on T cells expressing NK-cell markers.

Sequencing was carried out using PBMCs. V usage is TRBV7-2 and J usage is TRBJ2-3, with TRBD1 identical over 7 bases. The source of this sequence is a woman between 18 and 29 years old in good health. The CDR3 nucleotides read TGTGCCAGCAGCGCAGGGGGTACTCCGCAGTATTTT. Residues: CASSAGGTPQYF. The variable domain in full, completed from reference TRBV7-2 and TRBJ2-3, reads GAGVSQSPSNKVTEKGKDVELRCDPISGHTALYWYRQSLGQGLEFLIYFQGNSAPDKSGLPSDRFSAERTGGSVSTLTIQRTQQEDSAVYLCASSAGGTPQYFGPGTRLTVL.